The rows below give T cell receptor beta chains drawn from one sample of a study of T-cell memory formation after mild COVID-19. TCRdb used MiXCR to reprocess the 5' RACE reads, holding one entry per CDR3 protein. The data contain about 190,000 distinct CDR3 sequences, roughly 18% of them singletons. Sequenced sample: PBMCs or a T cell subset sorted from them (not recorded which). The receptors come from an adult woman who had mild COVID-19 (a few samples of this study predate the infection). Cell type and time point are not known. CDR3s include the opening cysteine and the closing phenylalanine or tryptophan. A D gene is named only where the DNA matches it firmly. The size field is filled for only some rows; it gives once, few, many or a size class.

>TRBJ1-1|TRBV24-1|TRBD1|few
TGTGCCACCAGTGGCCCGGGACAGGGGGGAGAAGCTTTCTTT
CATSGPGQGGEAFF
>TRBJ1-2|TRBV25-1|TRBD1|many
TGTGCCAGTAACCCAGGGGGAGAGGGCTACACCTTC
CASNPGGEGYTF
>TRBJ1-2|TRBV4-2|-|few
TGTGCCAGCAGCCAAGAGGGGGGCGAGGGTTGGTTTGGCTACACCTTC
CASSQEGGEGWFGYTF
>TRBJ2-1|TRBV2|TRBD2|-
TGTGCCAGCAATGGGACTAGCGGGAGAGGTGAGCAGTTCTTC
CASNGTSGRGEQFF
>TRBJ2-7|TRBV7-8|-|many
TGTGCCAGCAGTTTAGCCGGGACGCAGTCCTACGAGCAGTACTTC
CASSLAGTQSYEQYF
>TRBJ2-3|TRBV4-2|TRBD2|few
TGTGCCAGCAGCCAGAGGGGCGGGAGAGGGGATACGCAGTATTTT
CASSQRGGRGDTQYF
>TRBJ1-5|TRBV12-3/TRBV12-4|TRBD1|-
TGTGCCAGCAGCACCCACAGGGGAGGTCGTGGTCAGCCCCAGCATTTT
CASSTHRGGRGQPQHF
>TRBJ2-1|TRBV12-3/TRBV12-4|TRBD2|few
TGTGCCAGCAGTTTTGGCGGGGGAACCTACAATGAGCAGTTCTTC
CASSFGGGTYNEQFF
>TRBJ1-6|TRBV7-3|-|few
TGTGCCAGCAGCCTAACCCGACAGGAAACACCCCTCCACTTT
CASSLTRQETPLHF
>TRBJ1-4|TRBV5-1|-|few
TGCGCCAGCAGCCTCTCGGGAAGAACTAATGAAAAACTGTTTTTT
CASSLSGRTNEKLFF
>TRBJ2-7|TRBV12-3/TRBV12-4|-|-
TGTGCCAGCAGACCCGACAGGAGAGGCTACGAGCAGTACTTC
CASRPDRRGYEQYF
>TRBJ1-2|TRBV27|TRBD1|few
TGTGCCAGCAGTTTTAACAGGGGGACCTATGGCTACACCTTC
CASSFNRGTYGYTF
>TRBJ1-1|TRBV7-3|-|-
TGTGCCAGCAGCCCAGGGGCGCGGAACACTGAAGCTTTCTTT
CASSPGARNTEAFF
>TRBJ1-3|TRBV10-3|-|-
TGTGCCATCAACCAGGACGCTGGAAACACCATATATTTT
CAINQDAGNTIYF
>TRBJ1-1|TRBV25-1|-|-
TGTGCCAGCAGTGAAGGAACTGAAGCTTTCTTT
CASSEGTEAFF
>TRBJ2-1|TRBV6-1|-|few
TGTGCCAGCAGTGACCTGGGGGCAGCGAAGTACAATGAGCAGTTCTTC
CASSDLGAAKYNEQFF
>TRBJ1-5|TRBV7-2|TRBD1|-
TGTGCCAGCAGCACAAGTCCGCTGACAGGGGGAAGGCCCCAGCATTTT
CASSTSPLTGGRPQHF
>TRBJ1-5|TRBV5-6|-|-
TGTGCCAGCAGCTTGCGATTGGGATATAGCAATCAGCCCCAGCATTTT
CASSLRLGYSNQPQHF
>TRBJ2-1|TRBV29-1|-|-
TGCAGCGTTGAAAACGGGCGGAGGGCCGGGAATGAGCAGTTCTTC
CSVENGRRAGNEQFF
>TRBJ2-2|TRBV9|TRBD2|many
TGTGCCAGCAGCCCTCGAATCGGGACTAGGGGACACACCGGGGAGCTGTTTTTT
CASSPRIGTRGHTGELFF
>TRBJ2-1|TRBV27|TRBD2|-
TGTGCCAGCAGCAATATGGGACTAGCTTCCAATGAGCAGTTCTTC
CASSNMGLASNEQFF
>TRBJ2-1|TRBV20-1|-|-
TGCAGTGCTAGAGTCCCCAGTTACAATGAGCAGTTCTTC
CSARVPSYNEQFF
>TRBJ1-6|TRBV5-1|-|-
TGCGCCAGCAGCTTGGGGGAACTTACAACAAATAATTCACCCCTCCACTTT
CASSLGELTTNNSPLHF
>TRBJ1-1|TRBV6-2/TRBV6-3|-|-
TGTGCCAGCAGCCGAACAACAGGGACCGGCGAAGCTTTCTTT
CASSRTTGTGEAFF
>TRBJ2-1|TRBV6-4|-|few
TGTGCCAGCAGTGTGAAGGGTGGATCCTACAATGAGCAGTTCTTC
CASSVKGGSYNEQFF
>TRBJ1-1|TRBV6-2/TRBV6-3|-|-
TGTGCCAGCAGTTATAGGGCCGGGGGCACAGCTTGGAACACTGAAGCTTTCTTT
CASSYRAGGTAWNTEAFF
>TRBJ2-1|TRBV6-5|TRBD2|-
TGTGCCAGCAGTCCTAGCGGGGGGGCCGCCTTCAATGAGCAGTTCTTC
CASSPSGGAAFNEQFF
>TRBJ2-1|TRBV7-8|-|-
TGTGCCAGCAGCTCACTTGACTGGAGGGATGAGCAGTTCTTC
CASSSLDWRDEQFF
>TRBJ1-6|TRBV9|TRBD1|-
TGTGCCAGCAGAGTTGGACAGGGGGATAATTCACCCCTCCACTTT
CASRVGQGDNSPLHF
>TRBJ1-1|TRBV5-6|-|-
TGTGCCAGCAGCCAAAGAAGAGGGGGATTGGGGTTTCGCTACAGGAACACTGAAGCTTTCTTT
CASSQRRGGLGFRYRNTEAFF
>TRBJ1-1|TRBV6-2/TRBV6-3|-|-
TGTGCCAGCAGTACGTACGTGGGGCAGAACACTGAAGCTTTCTTT
CASSTYVGQNTEAFF
>TRBJ1-1|TRBV6-6|TRBD1|-
TGTGCCAGCGCCGGGACAGGGGTTAGCACTGAAGCTTTCTTT
CASAGTGVSTEAFF
>TRBJ2-1|TRBV9|-|few
TGTGCCAGCAGCCCCAGAGAGGGGGGCGGCTCGGAGCAGTTCTTC
CASSPREGGGSEQFF
>TRBJ1-5|TRBV6-2/TRBV6-3|TRBD1|-
TGTGCCAGCAGCCTTAACAGGGGGCGACAGCCCCAGCATTTT
CASSLNRGRQPQHF
>TRBJ2-5|TRBV2|-|-
TGTGCCAGCAGTGAGACCAGGACCTTCCAAGAGACCCAGTACTTC
CASSETRTFQETQYF
>TRBJ2-3|TRBV12-3/TRBV12-4|TRBD1|-
TGTGCCAGCAGCCCGGTTCGGACAGGGGATACAGATACGCAGTATTTT
CASSPVRTGDTDTQYF
>TRBJ1-2|TRBV5-6|TRBD1|-
TGTGCCAGCACTCGAGGACAGGGTGTGAACTATGGCTACACCTTC
CASTRGQGVNYGYTF
>TRBJ2-5|TRBV12-3/TRBV12-4|TRBD2|-
TGTGCCAGCAGGAGAGATGGGACTAGCGGGGGACAAGAGACCCAGTACTTC
CASRRDGTSGGQETQYF
>TRBJ2-1|TRBV20-1|-|few
TGCAGTGCTAGAATGTGGCACAATGAGCAGTTCTTC
CSARMWHNEQFF
>TRBJ2-7|TRBV20-1|-|few
TGCAGTGCCGACAGGGGAGGGAACTACGAGCAGTACTTC
CSADRGGNYEQYF
>TRBJ2-1|TRBV7-9|-|-
TGTGCCAGCAGCTTATTAGACTACCAGTTCTTC
CASSLLDYQFF